The next 29 T cell receptor beta chains were all read from a single sample in a study of T cell clonality in common variable immunodeficiency. General study results and limits: Reportedly, TCR beta sequences from common variable immunodeficiency showed fewer deletions and N-nucleotide insertions.

Profiled with immunoSEQ multiplex PCR; TCRdb holds only in-frame clones, not every one. The sample contains about 33,000 clones, none of them singletons. These receptors lack a known antigen. The specimen sequenced was peripheral blood mononuclear cells. The receptors were gathered from a human donor with common variable immunodeficiency.

This clone has a count of ten or more. The CDR3 is cut off 3 residues early in the read; its end comes from the germline J gene. Other DNA sequences in this specimen translate into the identical CDR3. This chain connects TRBV2 to TRBJ2-3; 12 bases agree with TRBD2. V lost 6 bases to trimming and J lost 5 bases; unmatched junction nucleotides: 9. The CDR3 has 16 amino acids. CDR1 and CDR2 from the germline V gene are SNHLY and FYNNEI. The DNA read from the CDR3 is TGTGCCAGCAGGCCCCCCCTAGCGGGGGGGCGAGATACG. Translated: CASRPPLAGGRDT. The whole CDR3 sequence reads CASRPPLAGGRDTQYF.

Notes on this clone: The read ends 3 residues before the CDR3 terminus; that terminus is restored from the germline J gene. The genes are TRBV18 and TRBJ2-3; 10 nucleotides match TRBD2. V dropped 2 bases and J dropped 0; count of bases not matched to a gene: 5. The CDR3 runs 17 residues. Germline V gene lookup returns CDR1 KGHSH and CDR2 LQKENI. CDR3 in amino acids: CASSPSSGGLSTDTQYF. The sequenced part of the CDR3 DNA is TGTGCCAGCTCACCAAGTAGCGGGGGGCTCAGCACAGATACG. Looking up the rest from reference TRBV18 and TRBJ2-3 gives the full variable domain: NAGVMQNPRHLVRRRGQEARLRCSPMKGHSHVYWYRQLPEEGLKFMVYLQKENIIDESGMPKERFSAEFPKEGPSILRIQQVVRGDSAAYFCASSPSSGGLSTDTQYFGPGTRLTVL.

This clone was detected many times. The read finishes 3 residues shy of the CDR3 end, and the germline J gene is used to complete it. This sequence joins TRBV29-1 and TRBJ1-1, with 7 bases aligning to TRBD1. The CDR3 covers 14 residues. Germline loops: CDR1 SQVTM, CDR2 ANQGSEA. V was clipped by 2 bases and J by 0 bases; unmatched bases: 3. The CDR3 DNA, read in part, is TGCAGCGTTGAATACGGGACAGTGAACACTGAA. This codes for CSVEYGTVNTE. The CDR3 as a whole reads CSVEYGTVNTEAFF.

This clone was detected a few times. The CDR3 end lies 3 residues beyond the end of the read and is filled in from the germline J gene. This rearrangement joins TRBV2 to TRBJ2-3; the D gene is possibly TRBD1 (6 bases). CDR3 length: 16 amino acids. The V and J ends lost 3 bases and 6 bases respectively, with 19 bases between them. From germline, CDR1 is SNHLY and CDR2 FYNNEI. The CDR3 DNA, read in part, is TGTGCCAGCAGTGATTACCCAGGGGTACTCTTGGATACG. It specifies CASSDYPGVLLDT. The entire CDR3 is CASSDYPGVLLDTQYF.

There are a few counts of this clone. The read ends 3 residues before the CDR3 terminus; that terminus is restored from the germline J gene. V is TRBV7-8 and J is TRBJ1-1, with D hard to call. The CDR3 consists of 13 residues. Germline loops: CDR1 SGHVS, CDR2 FQNEAQ. Trimming removed 2 bases from V and 2 bases from J, with 6 bases in between. Incomplete CDR3 DNA: TGTGCCAGCAGCTTACCAGGAAACACTGAA. Protein sequence: CASSLPGNTE. The full CDR3 sequence reads CASSLPGNTEAFF.

This clone was counted ten times or more. CDR3 bases read: TGTGCCAGCTCACCACAGCAGGGAGGCAATCAGCCC. This codes for CASSPQQGGNQP. The whole CDR3 reads CASSPQQGGNQPQHF. This chain uses TRBV18 with TRBJ1-5, with a possible D match to TRBD1 (5 bases). Read sequence stops 3 residues before the CDR3 end, and the germline J gene provides the missing end. The CDR3 has 15 residues. V gave up 1 base and J gave up 2 bases, with 9 bases separating them. The germline gives CDR1 KGHSH, CDR2 LQKENI.

This clone was counted many times. The CDR3 extends 3 residues past the end of the read, so its final part is completed from the germline J gene. The chain carries TRBV2 and TRBJ2-3; D possibly corresponds to TRBD1 (6 bases). Trimming removed 6 bases from V and 2 bases from J, with 15 bases in between. Germline V gives CDR1 SNHLY, CDR2 FYNNEI. The CDR3 has 15 amino acids. The covered CDR3 bases are TGTGCCAGCAGGACAGGTGGACGGACCACAGATACG. This translates into CASRTGGRTTDT. The full CDR3 sequence reads CASRTGGRTTDTQYF.

This clone was counted many times. The DNA ends 3 residues before the CDR3 does, and the rest of the CDR3 is filled in from the germline J gene. V and J are TRBV2 and TRBJ2-2; D is possibly TRBD1 (6 bases). The CDR3 spans 11 residues. Trimming took off 7 bases at V and 6 bases at J, with 6 bases between the two ends. Germline V gene sequence: CDR1 SNHLY, CDR2 FYNNEI. The sequenced part of the CDR3 DNA is TGTGCCAGCACAGGGGCCGGGGAG. Translating it yields CASTGAGE. From start to end, the CDR3 is CASTGAGELFF.

Details on this clone: The read terminates 3 residues before the CDR3 end, so the remaining end is supplied by the germline J gene. The chain links TRBV19 to TRBJ2-1; 8 bases align to TRBD1. Germline V gene data show CDR1 as LNHDA and CDR2 as SQIVND (reference sequence). The V and J ends lost 4 bases and 5 bases, in that order; junction bases with no gene match: 7. The CDR3 loop spans 15 amino acids. The CDR3 sequence is CASSNRQGKNNEQFF. The CDR3 DNA, read in part, is TGTGCCAGTAGTAATCGACAGGGGAAAAACAATGAG.

This clone was detected only a few times. The sequence runs out 3 residues before the end of the CDR3; the remainder is reconstructed from the germline J gene. J is TRBJ1-6 and V is TRBV19; 8 nucleotides align to TRBD1. The CDR3 covers 14 residues. Germline V gives CDR1 LNHDA, CDR2 SQIVND (reference sequence). The CDR3 loop is CASSLGQGGLPLHF. The DNA read from the CDR3 is TGTGCCAGTAGTCTTGGACAGGGAGGTCTCCCC. The full variable domain, rest sourced from reference TRBV19 and TRBJ1-6, is DGGITQSPKYLFRKEGQNVTLSCEQNLNHDAMYWYRQDPGQGLRLIYYSQIVNDFQKGDIAEGYSVSREKKESFPLTVTSAQKNPTAFYLCASSLGQGGLPLHFGNGTRLTVT.

Concerning this clone: Coverage ceases 3 residues before the CDR3 finishes, and the germline J gene fills in the end. The chain carries TRBV13 and TRBJ2-7; no definite D call. The V gene lost 5 bases and the J gene lost 3 bases, with 11 bases spanning the gap. Germline V gene data show CDR1 as PRHDT and CDR2 as FYEKMQ (reference sequence). The CDR3 sequence is 13 residues long. The part of the CDR3 DNA that was read is TGTGCCAGCAGCCCACAGAACGGCTACGAG. Amino acids: CASSPQNGYE. The entire CDR3 is CASSPQNGYEQYF.

This clone showed up many times. The read is 3 residues too short to cover the CDR3 end, so that end is filled in from the germline J gene. The chain joins TRBV2 to TRBJ2-7, with D perhaps matching TRBD1 (6 bases). CDR1 is SNHLY, CDR2 FYNNEI, per germline. The CDR3 loop spans 16 amino acids. V dropped 5 bases and J dropped 0 bases, with 17 bases sitting between them. CDR3: CASSSPLTGSSYEQYF. The CDR3 DNA, read in part, is TGTGCCAGCAGTTCGCCCCTGACAGGAAGCTCCTACGAG.

This clone showed up just a few times. The part of the CDR3 DNA that was read is TGTGCCAGTAGTCCGGGACTAGCGGGCGGGGAG. It translates to CASSPGLAGGE. The CDR3 as a whole reads CASSPGLAGGELFF. The J gene is TRBJ2-2, the V gene TRBV19, with 12 nucleotides matching TRBD2. The read terminates 3 residues ahead of where the CDR3 ends, so the germline J gene completes it. Germline V lookup: CDR1 LNHDA, CDR2 SQIVND (reference sequence). The CDR3 sequence is 14 residues long. V lost 5 bases, J lost 7 bases, and 2 bases stayed unmatched.

This clone came up a few times. With the read ending 3 residues before the CDR3 end, the germline J gene is used to fill in that end. V is TRBV19 and J is TRBJ2-3; 9 bases are shared with TRBD1. J lost 4 bases, V lost 4 bases, and 9 bases had no gene match. CDR1 is LNHDA and CDR2 is SQIVND in the germline V gene (reference sequence). The CDR3 contains 16 residues. The sequenced part of the CDR3 DNA is TGTGCCAGTAGTACCTATACAGGGGGCGGGTCAGATACG. As protein: CASSTYTGGGSDT. The complete CDR3 sequence is CASSTYTGGGSDTQYF.

At least ten counts were recorded for this clone. Sequencing ends 3 residues short of the CDR3 end; the germline J gene provides the rest. The V gene is TRBV7-3, the J gene TRBJ2-2; 13 bases are a match to TRBD2. This CDR3 has 17 residues. Germline V gives CDR1 SGHTA, CDR2 FQGTGA. V shed 5 bases and J 3 bases; nucleotides not matched to a gene: 6. The CDR3 bases that were read are TGTGCCAGCAGCGGCGGGACTAGCGGGGCCCACACCGGGGAG. It encodes CASSGGTSGAHTGE. The whole CDR3 sequence reads CASSGGTSGAHTGELFF.

With respect to this clone: The read gets to within 3 residues of the CDR3 end, and the germline J gene fills in the rest. The rearrangement links TRBV7-9 to TRBJ1-3; D ambiguous. The CDR3 contains 15 residues. V was shortened by 1 base and J by 4 bases, with 11 bases between the two germline ends. Germline CDR1 reads SEHNR; CDR2 reads FQNEAQ (reference sequence). The CDR3 loop is CASSLEGLHGNTIYF. The sequenced part of the CDR3 DNA is TGTGCCAGCAGCTTAGAAGGGCTACACGGAAACACC.

About this clone: The missing CDR3 end, 3 residues past where the read stops, is filled in from the germline J gene. The chain carries TRBV2 and TRBJ2-7; tentative D call: TRBD1 (5 bases). Trimming pared 4 bases from V and 2 bases from J, leaving 15 bases between. Germline assignment: CDR1 SNHLY and CDR2 FYNNEI. CDR3 length: 15 amino acids. CDR3 loop: CASSGQLRGAYEQYF. The DNA read from the CDR3 is TGTGCCAGCAGTGGACAGCTAAGAGGAGCCTACGAG.

This clone was recorded at least ten times. The read falls 3 residues short of the CDR3 end, and the missing part is taken from the germline J gene. The gene calls are TRBV5-5 and TRBJ2-5; 10 bases map to TRBD2. The CDR3 sequence is 15 residues long. In germline, CDR1 is SGHKS, CDR2 YYEKEE (reference sequence). V was pared by 4 bases and J by 1 base, with 4 bases of the junction left unmatched. The CDR3 DNA, read in part, is TGTGCCAGCAGCAAGAGCGGGGGGGCCCAAGAGACC. Translated: CASSKSGGAQET. The CDR3 reads in full as CASSKSGGAQETQYF.

A remark on this clone: The read ends 3 residues shy of where the CDR3 ends; the end is completed using the germline J gene. The rearrangement uses TRBV2 and TRBJ1-2, with TRBD1 as a possible D gene (6 bases). The V end lost 6 bases, the J end lost 7 bases, and 12 bases lay between the germline ends. The V gene's germline CDR1 is SNHLY and CDR2 FYNNEI. The CDR3 runs 12 residues. The sequenced CDR3 bases are TGTGCCAGCAGGGGAACAGGGCCTGGC. Residues: CASRGTGPG. The CDR3, in full, reads CASRGTGPGYTF.

This clone came up many times. The DNA read from the CDR3 is TGTGCCAGCAGCCAACTTCACAGGGGGCTGGAGACC. This gives the protein CASSQLHRGLET. The CDR3, in full, reads CASSQLHRGLETQYF. V usage is TRBV14 and J usage is TRBJ2-5; 9 nucleotides agree with TRBD1. The read finishes 3 residues shy of the CDR3 end, and the germline J gene is used to complete it. Germline trimming cut 2 bases from V and 5 bases from J; bases unmatched to any gene: 6. Germline values: CDR1 SGHDN, CDR2 FVKESK. The CDR3 length is 15 residues.

This clone was detected ten times or more. The CDR3 is CASSLTGLAAETQYF. The sequenced part of the CDR3 DNA is TGTGCCAGCAGCTTAACTGGACTAGCGGCAGAGACC. The chain has TRBV11-2 and TRBJ2-5; 10 bases agree with TRBD2. The read finishes 3 residues shy of the CDR3 end, and the germline J gene is used to complete it. The CDR3 sequence is 15 residues long. Losses at the gene ends were 2 bases for V and 4 bases for J; bases not matched to a gene: 4. Per the germline V gene, CDR1 is SGHAT and CDR2 is FQNNGV.

This clone occurred a few times. The sequence runs out 3 residues before the end of the CDR3; the remainder is reconstructed from the germline J gene. The genes are TRBV18 and TRBJ2-5; 8 positions match TRBD1. V dropped 3 bases and J dropped 7; count of bases not matched to a gene: 13. The CDR3 contains 16 residues. Per germline, CDR1 KGHSH and CDR2 LQKENI. This CDR3 is CASSPPQAGGAGTQYF. The DNA read from the CDR3 is TGTGCCAGCTCACCTCCCCAGGCAGGGGGCGCGGGGACC.

This clone has at least ten counts. Sequencing ends 3 residues short of the CDR3 end; the germline J gene provides the rest. The chain employs TRBV18 and TRBJ1-5; 7 nucleotides match TRBD1. In germline, CDR1 is KGHSH, CDR2 LQKENI. J gave up 0 bases and V 2 bases, and 7 bases lay outside the gene matches. CDR3 size: 17 residues. CDR3 protein: CASSPGAGGDSNQPQHF. Incomplete CDR3 DNA: TGTGCCAGCTCACCAGGGGCAGGGGGAGATAGCAATCAGCCC.

Concerning this clone: The read ends 3 residues shy of where the CDR3 ends; the end is completed using the germline J gene. The chain recombines TRBV6-1 with TRBJ2-5, with 10 bases lining up with TRBD2. Germline CDR1 reads MNHNS; CDR2 reads SASEGT. V lost 4 bases, J lost 7 bases, and 6 bases stayed unmatched. CDR3 length: 14 amino acids. The DNA read from the CDR3 is TGTGCCAGCAGTGGATGGCTAGCGGGGGCGACC. Its translation: CASSGWLAGAT. The whole CDR3 reads CASSGWLAGATQYF.

This clone has ten or more counts. The read finishes 3 residues shy of the CDR3 end, and the germline J gene is used to complete it. V usage is TRBV6-1 and J usage is TRBJ1-1; tentatively, D is TRBD1 (5 bases). The CDR3 totals 15 residues. Trimming took off 3 bases at V and 5 bases at J, with 16 bases between the two ends. The germline V gene has CDR1 MNHNS and CDR2 SASEGT. The CDR3 is CASSDQGMVSTEAFF. CDR3 DNA (partial): TGTGCCAGCAGTGACCAGGGTATGGTGTCGACTGAA.

Points on this clone: The sequenced fragment ends 3 residues before the CDR3 boundary, so the rest is inferred from the germline J gene. The chain joins TRBV30 to TRBJ1-2, with TRBD1 identical over 12 bases. Trimming at V came to 5 bases and at J to 6 bases, leaving 10 bases not matched to a gene. This CDR3 contains 15 residues. Germline V lookup: CDR1 GTSNPN, CDR2 SVGIG (reference sequence). CDR3 bases read: TGTGCCTGGGTCGGTACCGGGACAGGGGGCGATGGC. Translating gives CAWVGTGTGGDG. The full CDR3 reads CAWVGTGTGGDGYTF.

This clone has just a few counts. The missing CDR3 end, 3 residues past where the read stops, is filled in from the germline J gene. The V and J genes are TRBV19 and TRBJ2-5; D gene ambiguous. V shed 3 bases and J shed 5 bases, with 10 bases lying between them. Germline-derived CDR1 and CDR2 are LNHDA and SQIVND (reference sequence). The CDR3 spans 13 residues. Partial CDR3 DNA: TGTGCCAGTAGTATGGCTAGTAGGGAGACC. Its protein is CASSMASRET. The CDR3 in its entirety is CASSMASRETQYF.

This clone was detected ten times or more. The CDR3 end lies 3 residues beyond the end of the read and is filled in from the germline J gene. The V gene is TRBV7-6, the J gene TRBJ2-7, with 7 nucleotides matching TRBD1. Germline V lookup: CDR1 SGHVS, CDR2 FNYEAQ. The CDR3 consists of 14 residues. Germline trimming cut 1 base from V and 0 bases from J; bases unmatched to any gene: 0. CDR3 sequence: CASSLGDSSYEQYF. The covered CDR3 bases are TGTGCCAGCAGCTTAGGGGACAGCTCCTACGAG.

This clone was observed a few times. The sequenced CDR3 bases are TGTGCCAGCAGAGGGGGCCTCGAAAGTAATTCACCC. It is translated as CASRGGLESNSP. The full CDR3 protein reads CASRGGLESNSPLHF. The rearrangement links TRBV5-5 to TRBJ1-6; TRBD1 agrees at 7 bases. The sequence runs out 3 residues before the end of the CDR3; the remainder is reconstructed from the germline J gene. The length of the CDR3 is 15 residues. Germline lookup yields CDR1 SGHKS and CDR2 YYEKEE (reference sequence). J was trimmed by 6 bases and V by 5 bases; bases with no gene match: 8. Full variable domain (outside the CDR3, taken from reference TRBV5-5 and TRBJ1-6): DAGVTQSPTHLIKTRGQQVTLRCSPISGHKSVSWYQQVLGQGPQFIFQYYEKEERGRGNFPDRFSARQFPNYSSELNVNALLLGDSALYLCASRGGLESNSPLHFGNGTRLTVT.